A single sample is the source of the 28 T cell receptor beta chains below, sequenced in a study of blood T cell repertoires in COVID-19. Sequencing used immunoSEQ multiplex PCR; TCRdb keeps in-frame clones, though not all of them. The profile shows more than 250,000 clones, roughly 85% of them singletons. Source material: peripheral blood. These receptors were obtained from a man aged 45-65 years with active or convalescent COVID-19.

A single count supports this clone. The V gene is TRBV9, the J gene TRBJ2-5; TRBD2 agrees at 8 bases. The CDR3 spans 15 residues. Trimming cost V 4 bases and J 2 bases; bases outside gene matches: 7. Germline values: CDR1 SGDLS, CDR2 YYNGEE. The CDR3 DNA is TGTGCCAGCAGCAGCGGGGGAGCCCGACAAGAGACCCAGTACTTC. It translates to CASSSGGARQETQYF.

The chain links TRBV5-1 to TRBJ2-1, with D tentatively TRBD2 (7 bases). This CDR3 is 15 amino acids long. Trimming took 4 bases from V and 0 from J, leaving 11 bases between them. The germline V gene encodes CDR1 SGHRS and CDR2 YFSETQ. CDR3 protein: CASSRGASSYNEQFF. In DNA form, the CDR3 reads TGCGCCAGCAGCCGGGGGGCGAGCTCCTACAATGAGCAGTTCTTC.

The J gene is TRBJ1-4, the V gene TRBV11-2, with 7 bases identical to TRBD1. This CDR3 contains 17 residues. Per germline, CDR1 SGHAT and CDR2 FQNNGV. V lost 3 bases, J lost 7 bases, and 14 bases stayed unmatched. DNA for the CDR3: TGTGCCAGCAGCTTTTTAGGAGGAGGGGGCTTTGGTGAAAAACTGTTTTTT. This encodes CASSFLGGGGFGEKLFF.

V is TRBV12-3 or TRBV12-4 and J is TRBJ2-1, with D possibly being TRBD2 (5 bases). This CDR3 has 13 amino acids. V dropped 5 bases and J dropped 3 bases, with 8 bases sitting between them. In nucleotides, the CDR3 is TGTGCCAGCAGTCTGCGGGTCTACAATGAGCAGTTCTTC. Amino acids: CASSLRVYNEQFF.

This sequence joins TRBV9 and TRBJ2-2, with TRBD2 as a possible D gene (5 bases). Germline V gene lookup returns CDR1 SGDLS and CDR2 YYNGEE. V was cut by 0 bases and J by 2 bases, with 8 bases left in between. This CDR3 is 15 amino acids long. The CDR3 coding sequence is TGTGCCAGCAGCGTAGCGACGGGAAACACCGGGGAGCTGTTTTTT. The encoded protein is CASSVATGNTGELFF. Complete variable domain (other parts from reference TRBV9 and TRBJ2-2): DSGVTQTPKHLITATGQRVTLRCSPRSGDLSVYWYQQSLDQGLQFLIQYYNGEERAKGNILERFSAQQFPDLHSELNLSSLELGDSALYFCASSVATGNTGELFFGEGSRLTVL.

The CDR3 is CATSRDQGVGEQYF. DNA for the CDR3: TGTGCCACCAGCAGAGATCAGGGGGTGGGCGAGCAGTACTTC. This chain joins TRBV15 and TRBJ2-7; 7 bases map to TRBD1. CDR3 size: 14 residues. Unmatched junction bases numbered 5, after V lost 0 bases and J lost 6 bases. CDR1 and CDR2 from the germline V gene are LNHNV and YYDKDF (reference sequence).

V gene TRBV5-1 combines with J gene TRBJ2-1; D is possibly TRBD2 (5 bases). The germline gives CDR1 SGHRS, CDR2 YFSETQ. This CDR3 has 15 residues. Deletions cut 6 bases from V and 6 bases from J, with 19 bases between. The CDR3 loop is CASNPWASRGNEQFF. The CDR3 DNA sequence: TGCGCCAGCAACCCGTGGGCTTCACGGGGCAATGAGCAGTTCTTC.

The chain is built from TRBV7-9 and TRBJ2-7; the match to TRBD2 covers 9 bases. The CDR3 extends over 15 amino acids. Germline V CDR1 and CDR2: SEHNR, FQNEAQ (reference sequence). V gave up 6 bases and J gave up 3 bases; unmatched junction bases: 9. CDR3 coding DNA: TGTGCCAGCAGTCCTTCGGGCGGGAGGGACTACGAGCAGTACTTC. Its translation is CASSPSGGRDYEQYF.

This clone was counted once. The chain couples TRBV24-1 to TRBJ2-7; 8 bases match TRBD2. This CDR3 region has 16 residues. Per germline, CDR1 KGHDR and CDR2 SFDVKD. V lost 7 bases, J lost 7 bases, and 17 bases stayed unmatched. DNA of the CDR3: TGTGCCACCAGCGCCAGAACAGGAGCGGGGGACGAAGAGCAGTACTTC. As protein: CATSARTGAGDEEQYF.

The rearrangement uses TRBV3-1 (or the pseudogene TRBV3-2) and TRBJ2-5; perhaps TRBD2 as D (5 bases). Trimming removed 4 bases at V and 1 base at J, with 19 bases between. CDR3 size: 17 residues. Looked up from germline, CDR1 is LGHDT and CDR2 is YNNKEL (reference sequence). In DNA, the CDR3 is TGTGCCAGCAGCCCCCTCGGCCTGGCGGGCATCCAAGAGACCCAGTACTTC. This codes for CASSPLGLAGIQETQYF.

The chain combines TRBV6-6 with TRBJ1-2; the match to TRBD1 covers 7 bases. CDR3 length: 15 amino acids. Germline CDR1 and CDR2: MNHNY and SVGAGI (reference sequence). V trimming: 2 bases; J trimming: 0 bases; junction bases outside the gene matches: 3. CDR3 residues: CASSYPGTANYGYTF. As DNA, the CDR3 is TGTGCCAGCAGTTACCCTGGGACAGCTAACTATGGCTACACCTTC.

The CDR3 protein is CASSEGQGAVWNTEAFF. The DNA for the CDR3 is TGTGCCAGCAGTGAAGGACAGGGGGCGGTCTGGAACACTGAAGCTTTCTTT. The genes are TRBV6-1 and TRBJ1-1; 10 bases match TRBD1. Germline values: CDR1 MNHNS, CDR2 SASEGT. J lost 1 base, V lost 1 base, and 6 bases had no gene match. This CDR3 comprises 17 residues.

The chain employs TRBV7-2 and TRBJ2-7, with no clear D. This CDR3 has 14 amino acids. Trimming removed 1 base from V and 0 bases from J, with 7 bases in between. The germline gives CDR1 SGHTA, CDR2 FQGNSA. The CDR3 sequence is CASSLVVSSYEQYF. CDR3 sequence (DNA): TGTGCCAGCAGCTTAGTCGTCAGCTCCTACGAGCAGTACTTC.

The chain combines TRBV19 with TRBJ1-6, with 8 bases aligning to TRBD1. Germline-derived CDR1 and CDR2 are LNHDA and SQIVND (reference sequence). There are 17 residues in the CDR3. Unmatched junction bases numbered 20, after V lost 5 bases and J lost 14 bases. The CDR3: CASSPWGTGIGLSTLHF. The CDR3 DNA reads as TGTGCCAGTAGTCCTTGGGGGACAGGAATAGGACTTTCGACCCTCCACTTT.

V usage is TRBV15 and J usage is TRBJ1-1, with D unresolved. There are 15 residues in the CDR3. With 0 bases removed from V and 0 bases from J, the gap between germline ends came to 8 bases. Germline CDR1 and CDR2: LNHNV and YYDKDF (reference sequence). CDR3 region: CATSRDLSVNTEAFF. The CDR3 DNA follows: TGTGCCACCAGCAGAGATTTAAGCGTGAACACTGAAGCTTTCTTT.

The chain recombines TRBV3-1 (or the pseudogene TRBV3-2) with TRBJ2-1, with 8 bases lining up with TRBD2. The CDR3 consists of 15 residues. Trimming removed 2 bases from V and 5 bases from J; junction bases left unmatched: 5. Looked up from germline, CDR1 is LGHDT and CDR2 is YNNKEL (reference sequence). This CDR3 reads CASSQLAGKNNEQFF. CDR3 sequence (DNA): TGTGCCAGCAGCCAATTAGCGGGAAAGAACAATGAGCAGTTCTTC.

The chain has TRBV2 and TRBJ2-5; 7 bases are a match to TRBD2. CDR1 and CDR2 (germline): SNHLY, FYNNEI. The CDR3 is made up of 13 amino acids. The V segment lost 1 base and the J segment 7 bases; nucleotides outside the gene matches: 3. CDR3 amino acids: CASSEVREGTQYF. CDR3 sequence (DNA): TGTGCCAGCAGTGAAGTGAGGGAGGGGACCCAGTACTTC.

The CDR3 nucleotides read TGTGCCAGCAGCTTGATGGCGGGAGGGAGCACAGATACGCAGTATTTT. Protein sequence: CASSLMAGGSTDTQYF. The rearrangement uses TRBV5-6 and TRBJ2-3; 9 nucleotides agree with TRBD2. The V gene end was trimmed by 1 base and the J gene end by 0 bases; junction bases not matched to a gene: 3. The CDR3 totals 16 residues. Germline V gives CDR1 SGHDT, CDR2 YYEEEE.

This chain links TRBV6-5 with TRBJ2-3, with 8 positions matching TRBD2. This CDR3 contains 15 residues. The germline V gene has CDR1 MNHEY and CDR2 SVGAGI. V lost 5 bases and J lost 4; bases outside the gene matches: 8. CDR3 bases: TGTGCCAGCAGTCCCAGCGGGAGAGCGGCAGATACGCAGTATTTT. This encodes CASSPSGRAADTQYF.

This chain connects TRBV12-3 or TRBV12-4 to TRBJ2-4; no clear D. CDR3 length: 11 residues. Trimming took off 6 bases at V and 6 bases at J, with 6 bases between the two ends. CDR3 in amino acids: CASSSLNIQYF. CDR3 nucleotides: TGTGCCAGCAGCTCACTAAACATTCAGTACTTC.

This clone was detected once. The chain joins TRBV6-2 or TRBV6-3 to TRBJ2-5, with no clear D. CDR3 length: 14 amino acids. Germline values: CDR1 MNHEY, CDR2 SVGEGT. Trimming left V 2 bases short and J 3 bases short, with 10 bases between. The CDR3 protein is CASSYLQPEETQYF. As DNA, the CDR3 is TGTGCCAGCAGTTACCTACAGCCGGAAGAGACCCAGTACTTC.

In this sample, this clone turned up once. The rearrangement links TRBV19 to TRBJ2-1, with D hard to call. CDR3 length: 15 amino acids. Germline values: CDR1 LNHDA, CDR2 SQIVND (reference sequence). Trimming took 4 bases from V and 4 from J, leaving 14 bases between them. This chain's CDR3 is CASSTDWLWYNEQFF. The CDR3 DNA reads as TGTGCCAGTAGTACTGACTGGCTCTGGTACAATGAGCAGTTCTTC.

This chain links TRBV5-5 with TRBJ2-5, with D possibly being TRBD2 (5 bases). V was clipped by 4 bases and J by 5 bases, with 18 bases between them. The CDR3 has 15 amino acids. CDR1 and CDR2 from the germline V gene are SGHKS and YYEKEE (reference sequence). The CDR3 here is CASSLSGSSGETQYF. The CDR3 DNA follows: TGTGCCAGCAGCCTATCCGGTTCATCGGGGGAGACCCAGTACTTC.

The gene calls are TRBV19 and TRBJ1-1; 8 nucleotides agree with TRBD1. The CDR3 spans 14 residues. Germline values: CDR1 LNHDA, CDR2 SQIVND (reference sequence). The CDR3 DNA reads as TGTGCGACCCGGACAGGGCTCATGAACACTGAAGCTTTCTTT. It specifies CATRTGLMNTEAFF.

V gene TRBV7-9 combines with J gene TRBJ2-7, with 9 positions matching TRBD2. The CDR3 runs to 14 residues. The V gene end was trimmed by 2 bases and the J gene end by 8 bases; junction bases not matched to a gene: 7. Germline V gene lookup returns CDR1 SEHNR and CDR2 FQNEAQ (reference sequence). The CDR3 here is CASSLRAGGPKQYF. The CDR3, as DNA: TGTGCCAGCAGCTTAAGGGCGGGAGGGCCGAAGCAGTACTTC.

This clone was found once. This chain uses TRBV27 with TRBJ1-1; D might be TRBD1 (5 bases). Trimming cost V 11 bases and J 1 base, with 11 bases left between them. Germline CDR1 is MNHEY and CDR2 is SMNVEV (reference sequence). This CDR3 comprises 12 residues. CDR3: CAPTGQNTEAFF. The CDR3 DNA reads TGTGCCCCCACAGGACAGAACACTGAAGCTTTCTTT.

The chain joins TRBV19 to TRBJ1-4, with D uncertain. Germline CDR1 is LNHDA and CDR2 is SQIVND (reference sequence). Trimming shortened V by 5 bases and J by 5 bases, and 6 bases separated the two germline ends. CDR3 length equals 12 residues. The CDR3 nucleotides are TGTGCCAGTAGTTCCGGGAATGAAAAACTGTTTTTT. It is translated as CASSSGNEKLFF. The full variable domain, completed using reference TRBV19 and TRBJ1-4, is DGGITQSPKYLFRKEGQNVTLSCEQNLNHDAMYWYRQDPGQGLRLIYYSQIVNDFQKGDIAEGYSVSREKKESFPLTVTSAQKNPTAFYLCASSSGNEKLFFGSGTQLSVL.

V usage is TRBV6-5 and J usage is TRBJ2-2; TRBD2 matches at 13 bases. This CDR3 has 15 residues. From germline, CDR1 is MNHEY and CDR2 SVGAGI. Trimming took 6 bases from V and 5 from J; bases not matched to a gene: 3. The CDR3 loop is CASRGLAGETGELFF. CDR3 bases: TGTGCCAGCAGAGGACTAGCGGGAGAGACCGGGGAGCTGTTTTTT.